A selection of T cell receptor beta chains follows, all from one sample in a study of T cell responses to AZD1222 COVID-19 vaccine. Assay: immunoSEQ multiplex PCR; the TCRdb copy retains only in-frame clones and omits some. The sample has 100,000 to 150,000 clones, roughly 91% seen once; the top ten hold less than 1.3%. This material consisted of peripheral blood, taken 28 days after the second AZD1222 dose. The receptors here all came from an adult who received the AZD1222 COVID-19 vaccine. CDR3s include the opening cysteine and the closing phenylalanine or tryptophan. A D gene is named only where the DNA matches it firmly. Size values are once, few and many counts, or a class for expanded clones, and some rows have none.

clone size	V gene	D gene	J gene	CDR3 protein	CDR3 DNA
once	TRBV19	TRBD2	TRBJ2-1	CASKRTSGSYNEQFF	TGTGCCAGTAAGAGGACTAGCGGGAGCTACAATGAGCAGTTCTTC
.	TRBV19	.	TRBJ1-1	CASSGRHTEAFF	TGTGCCAGTAGTGGGCGGCACACTGAAGCTTTCTTT
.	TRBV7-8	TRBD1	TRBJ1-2	CASSPRTGGGGYTF	TGTGCCAGCAGCCCGAGGACAGGGGGCGGAGGCTACACCTTC
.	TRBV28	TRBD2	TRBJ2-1	CASSSLTSGQVYNEQFF	TGTGCCAGCAGTTCTTTGACTAGCGGGCAGGTCTACAATGAGCAGTTCTTC
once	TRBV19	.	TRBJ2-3	CASSTSASTDTQYF	TGTGCCAGTAGTACTAGCGCTAGCACAGATACGCAGTATTTT
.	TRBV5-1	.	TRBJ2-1	CASSLATVWRIEQFF	TGCGCCAGCAGCTTGGCAACCGTGTGGCGGATTGAGCAGTTCTTC
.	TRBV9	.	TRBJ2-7	CASSVGPGESYEQYF	TGTGCCAGCAGCGTAGGCCCAGGGGAAAGCTACGAGCAGTACTTC
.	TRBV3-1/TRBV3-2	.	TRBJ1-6	CASSRGYSPLHF	TGTGCCAGCAGCAGGGGTTATTCACCCCTCCACTTT
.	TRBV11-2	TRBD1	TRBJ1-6	CASSFSGTDNSPLHF	TGTGCCAGCAGCTTCTCCGGGACAGATAATTCACCCCTCCACTTT
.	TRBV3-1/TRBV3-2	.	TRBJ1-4	CASSPAGSSKKLFF	TGTGCCAGCAGCCCGGCGGGCTCCTCGAAAAAACTGTTTTTT
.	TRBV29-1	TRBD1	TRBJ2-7	CSAQGLTYEQYF	TGCAGCGCACAGGGGTTGACCTACGAGCAGTACTTC
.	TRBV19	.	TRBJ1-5	CASSKTGLPSNQPQHF	TGTGCCAGTAGTAAAACAGGGCTTCCGAGCAATCAGCCCCAGCATTTT
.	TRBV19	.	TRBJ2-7	CASSYRTPEVQYF	TGTGCCAGTAGCTACAGGACTCCGGAGGTCCAGTACTTC
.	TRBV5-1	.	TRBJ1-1	CASSLEALNTEAFF	TGCGCCAGCAGCTTGGAAGCCTTGAACACTGAAGCTTTCTTT
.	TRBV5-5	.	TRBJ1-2	CASSFGPGDSDGYTF	TGTGCCAGCAGCTTCGGCCCTGGGGACTCGGATGGCTACACCTTC
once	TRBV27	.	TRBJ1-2	CASSLDRNYGYTF	TGTGCCAGCAGTTTGGACAGAAACTATGGCTACACCTTC
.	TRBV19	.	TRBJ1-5	CASSKGFSNQPQHF	TGTGCCAGTAGTAAGGGCTTTAGCAATCAGCCCCAGCATTTT
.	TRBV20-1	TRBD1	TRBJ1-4	CSASGDRGGEKLFF	TGCAGTGCTAGTGGGGACAGGGGGGGAGAAAAACTGTTTTTT
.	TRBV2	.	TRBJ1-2	CASSEEQGYGYTF	TGTGCCAGCAGTGAAGAACAGGGCTACGGCTACACCTTC
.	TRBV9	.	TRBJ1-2	CASSEGVFGYTF	TGTGCCAGCAGCGAGGGGGTTTTTGGCTACACCTTC
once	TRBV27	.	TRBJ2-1	CASSLYWQVRSNNEQFF	TGTGCCAGCAGTTTATACTGGCAGGTGAGGAGCAACAATGAGCAGTTCTTC
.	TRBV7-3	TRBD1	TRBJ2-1	CASSPGPGQYNEQFF	TGTGCCAGCAGTCCGGGACCGGGACAGTACAATGAGCAGTTCTTC
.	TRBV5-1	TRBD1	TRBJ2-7	CASSPGTVSSYEQYF	TGCGCCAGCAGCCCAGGGACAGTGAGCTCCTACGAGCAGTACTTC
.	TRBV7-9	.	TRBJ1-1	CASSLQGIEAFF	TGTGCCAGCAGCCTACAGGGAATAGAAGCTTTCTTT
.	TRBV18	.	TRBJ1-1	CASSRGAEAFF	TGTGCCAGCTCACGGGGGGCTGAAGCTTTCTTT
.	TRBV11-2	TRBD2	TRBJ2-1	CASSQTSGRYNEQFF	TGTGCCAGCAGCCAAACTAGCGGGAGGTACAATGAGCAGTTCTTC
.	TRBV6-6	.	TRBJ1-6	CASSPKGGPPYNSPLHF	TGTGCCAGCAGTCCAAAGGGCGGCCCGCCCTATAATTCACCCCTCCACTTT
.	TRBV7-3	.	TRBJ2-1	CASSLKPSYNEQFF	TGTGCCAGCAGCTTGAAACCCTCCTACAATGAGCAGTTCTTC
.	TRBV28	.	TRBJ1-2	CASMTRQLNYGYTF	TGTGCCAGCATGACTAGACAGTTGAACTATGGCTACACCTTC
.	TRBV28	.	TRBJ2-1	CASRGADTSYNEQFF	TGTGCCAGCAGGGGAGCGGATACCTCCTACAATGAGCAGTTCTTC
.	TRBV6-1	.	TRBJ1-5	CASSEQGIEPQHF	TGTGCCAGCAGTGAACAAGGGATCGAGCCCCAGCATTTT
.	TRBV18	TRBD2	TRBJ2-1	CASSPNSGNEQFF	TGTGCCAGCTCACCCAATAGCGGGAATGAGCAGTTCTTC
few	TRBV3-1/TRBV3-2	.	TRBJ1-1	CASSLRSRVTEAFF	TGTGCCAGCAGCCTGCGCTCTCGAGTAACTGAAGCTTTCTTT
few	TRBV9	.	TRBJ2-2	CASSVQSGSTGELFF	TGTGCCAGCAGCGTACAGTCAGGGAGCACCGGGGAGCTGTTTTTT
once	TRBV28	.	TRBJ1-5	CASSLFAGAVSNQPQHF	TGTGCCAGCAGTTTATTTGCAGGGGCTGTTAGCAATCAGCCCCAGCATTTT
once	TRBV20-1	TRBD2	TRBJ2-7	CSASLAGGPGEQYF	TGCAGTGCCAGTCTAGCGGGAGGGCCGGGCGAGCAGTACTTC
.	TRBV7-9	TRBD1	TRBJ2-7	CASSETGGESTPYEQYF	TGTGCCAGCAGCGAGACAGGGGGTGAGAGCACCCCTTACGAGCAGTACTTC
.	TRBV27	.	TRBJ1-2	CASSLSGGNYGYTF	TGTGCCAGCAGTTTATCCGGGGGCAACTATGGCTACACCTTC
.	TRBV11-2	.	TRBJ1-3	CASSQRGSSGNTIYF	TGTGCCAGCAGCCAAAGGGGGAGCTCTGGAAACACCATATATTTT
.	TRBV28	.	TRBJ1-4	CASSLYMLGYGNEKLFF	TGTGCCAGCAGTTTGTATATGTTGGGTTATGGGAATGAAAAACTGTTTTTT
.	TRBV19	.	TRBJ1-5	CASSIMAGNQPQHF	TGTGCCAGTAGTATAATGGCAGGGAATCAGCCCCAGCATTTT
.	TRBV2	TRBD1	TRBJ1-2	CASSAGTGGWRDYGYTF	TGTGCCAGCAGTGCCGGGACAGGAGGTTGGAGGGACTATGGCTACACCTTC
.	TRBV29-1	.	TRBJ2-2	CSVVLWQGGTGELFF	TGCAGCGTTGTTCTATGGCAGGGTGGCACCGGGGAGCTGTTTTTT
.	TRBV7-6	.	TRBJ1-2	CASSQGMDYGYTF	TGTGCCAGCAGCCAGGGGATGGACTATGGCTACACCTTC
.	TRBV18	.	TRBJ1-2	CASSERTVDGYTF	TGTGCCAGCTCAGAACGGACAGTTGATGGCTACACCTTC
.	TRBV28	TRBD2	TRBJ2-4	CASSPGGSAKNIQYF	TGTGCCAGCAGCCCGGGGGGTTCAGCCAAAAACATTCAGTACTTC
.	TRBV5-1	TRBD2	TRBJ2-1	CASSLTTSGTNEQFF	TGCGCCAGCAGCTTGACGACTAGCGGGACCAATGAGCAGTTCTTC
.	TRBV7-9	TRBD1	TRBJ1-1	CASSPPGQGARTEAFF	TGTGCCAGCAGCCCACCGGGACAGGGGGCAAGGACTGAAGCTTTCTTT
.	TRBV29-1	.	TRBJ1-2	CSAETGTNYGYTF	TGCAGCGCTGAGACGGGGACTAACTATGGCTACACCTTC
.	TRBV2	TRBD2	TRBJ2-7	CASRASGRYEQYF	TGTGCCAGCAGGGCTAGCGGGAGATACGAGCAGTACTTC
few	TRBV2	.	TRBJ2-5	CASSDQQDQETQYF	TGTGCCAGCAGTGACCAACAGGACCAAGAGACCCAGTACTTC
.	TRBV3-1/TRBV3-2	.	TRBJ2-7	CASSVPYEQYF	TGTGCCAGCAGCGTGCCCTACGAGCAGTACTTC
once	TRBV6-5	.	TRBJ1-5	CASSVRGGYQPQHF	TGTGCCAGCTCCGTACGGGGGGGCTATCAGCCCCAGCATTTT
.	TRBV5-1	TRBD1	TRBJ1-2	CASSRAEQGARTGYTF	TGCGCCAGCAGCCGCGCGGAGCAGGGGGCGAGGACAGGCTACACCTTC
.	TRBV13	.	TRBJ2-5	CASSFQNRGQETQYF	TGTGCCAGCAGCTTCCAAAACCGGGGCCAAGAGACCCAGTACTTC